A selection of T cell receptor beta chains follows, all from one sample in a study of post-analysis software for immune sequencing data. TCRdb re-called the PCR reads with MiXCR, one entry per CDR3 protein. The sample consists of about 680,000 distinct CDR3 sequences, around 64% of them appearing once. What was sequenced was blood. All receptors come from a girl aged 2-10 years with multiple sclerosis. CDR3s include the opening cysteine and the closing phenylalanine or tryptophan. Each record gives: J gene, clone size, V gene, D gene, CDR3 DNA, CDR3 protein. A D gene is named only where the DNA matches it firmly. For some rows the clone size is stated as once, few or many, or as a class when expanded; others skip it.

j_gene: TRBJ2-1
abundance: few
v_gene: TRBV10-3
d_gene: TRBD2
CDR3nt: TGTGCCATCAGTGATCTAGCGGGAGCCAATGAGCAGTTCTTC
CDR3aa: CAISDLAGANEQFF

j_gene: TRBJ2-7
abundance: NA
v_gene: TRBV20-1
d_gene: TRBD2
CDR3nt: TGCAGTGCCGGGGGACTAGCGGGTTACGAGCAGTACTTC
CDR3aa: CSAGGLAGYEQYF

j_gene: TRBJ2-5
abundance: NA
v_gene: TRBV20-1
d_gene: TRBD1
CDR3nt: TGCAGTGCTAGCCCCGGGACAGTACAAGAGACCCAGTACTTC
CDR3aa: CSASPGTVQETQYF

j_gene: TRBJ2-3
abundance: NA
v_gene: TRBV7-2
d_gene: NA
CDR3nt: TGTGCCAGCAGCCCAGAATACTTGCGCACAGATACGCAGTATTTT
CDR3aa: CASSPEYLRTDTQYF

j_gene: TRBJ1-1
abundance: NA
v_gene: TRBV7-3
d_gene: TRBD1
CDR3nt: TGTGCCAGCAGCAAGGGACAGGTGAACACTGAAGCTTTCTTT
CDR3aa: CASSKGQVNTEAFF

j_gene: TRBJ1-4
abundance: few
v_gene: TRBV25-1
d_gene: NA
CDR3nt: TGTGCCAGCCAAGGGACGGAGCGGGAAAAACTGTTTTTT
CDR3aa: CASQGTEREKLFF

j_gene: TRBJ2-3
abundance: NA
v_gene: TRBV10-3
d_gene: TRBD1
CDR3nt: TGTGCCATCAGGGACAGGGAGACGGATACGCAGTATTTT
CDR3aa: CAIRDRETDTQYF

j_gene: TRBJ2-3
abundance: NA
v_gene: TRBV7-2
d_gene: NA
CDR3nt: TGTGCCAGCAGCTTAGCCGTATGGCCAGATACGCAGTATTTT
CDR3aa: CASSLAVWPDTQYF

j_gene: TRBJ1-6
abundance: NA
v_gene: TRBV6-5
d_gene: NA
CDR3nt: TGTGCCAGCAGAAAGGGCAGGGAGGTTGGGAATTCACCCCTCCACTTT
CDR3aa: CASRKGREVGNSPLHF

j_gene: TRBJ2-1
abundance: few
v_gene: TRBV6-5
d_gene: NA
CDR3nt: TGTGCCAGCAGTCCGTTTCGACTAGTCGGGTACAATGAGCAGTTCTTC
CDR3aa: CASSPFRLVGYNEQFF

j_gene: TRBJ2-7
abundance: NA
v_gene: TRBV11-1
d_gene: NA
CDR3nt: TGTGCCAGCAGCCCCTCGGACACAGCCACCACCTACGAGCAGTACTTC
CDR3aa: CASSPSDTATTYEQYF

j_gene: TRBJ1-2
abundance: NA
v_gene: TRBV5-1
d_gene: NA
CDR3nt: TGCGCCAGCAGCCCCGGGAGGGTACCCGGGACGGCCTCGGGCTACACCTTC
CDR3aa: CASSPGRVPGTASGYTF

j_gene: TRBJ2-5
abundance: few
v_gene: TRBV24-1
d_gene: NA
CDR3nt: TGTGCCACCAGTGATTCTGGGACGCAGACCCAGTACTTC
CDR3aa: CATSDSGTQTQYF

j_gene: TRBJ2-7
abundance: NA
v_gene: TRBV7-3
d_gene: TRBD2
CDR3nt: TGTGCCAGCAGCGTTAGCGGGTATTCCTACGAGCAGTACTTC
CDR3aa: CASSVSGYSYEQYF

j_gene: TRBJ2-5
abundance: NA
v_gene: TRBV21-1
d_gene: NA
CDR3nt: TGTGCCAGCAGCAAAGAGAGATCAGGTGAAGTAGAAGAGCAGTACTTC
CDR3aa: CASSKERSGEVEEQYF

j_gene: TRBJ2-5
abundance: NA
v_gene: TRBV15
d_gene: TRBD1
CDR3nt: TGTGCCACCAGCAGAGACCCACAGGGGGTCCAAGAGACCCAGTACTTC
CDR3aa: CATSRDPQGVQETQYF

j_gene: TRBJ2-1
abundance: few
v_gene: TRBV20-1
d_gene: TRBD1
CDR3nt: TGCAGTGCTAGTTCGGCTGGGACAGACTACAATGAGCAGTTCTTC
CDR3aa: CSASSAGTDYNEQFF

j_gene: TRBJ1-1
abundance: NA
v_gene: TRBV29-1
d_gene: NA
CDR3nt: TGCAGCGTTGAAGGGACAGCCAACACTGAAGCTTTCTTT
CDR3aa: CSVEGTANTEAFF

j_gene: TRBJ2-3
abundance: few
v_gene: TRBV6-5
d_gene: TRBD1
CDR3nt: TGTGCCAGCAGGCCTCCGACAGGGCGAGGCACAGATACGCAGTATTTT
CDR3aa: CASRPPTGRGTDTQYF

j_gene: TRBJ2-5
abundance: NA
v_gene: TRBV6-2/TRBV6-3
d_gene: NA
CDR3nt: TGTGCCAGCGCTTTAAGGATAGCGCCGAAAGAGACCCAGTACTTC
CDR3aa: CASALRIAPKETQYF

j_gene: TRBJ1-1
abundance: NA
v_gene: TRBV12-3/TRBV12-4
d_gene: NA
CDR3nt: TGTGCCAGCAGTGTCGGGCAGGGGCAAAACACTGAAGCTTTCTTT
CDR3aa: CASSVGQGQNTEAFF

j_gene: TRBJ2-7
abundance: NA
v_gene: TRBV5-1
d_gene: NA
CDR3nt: TGCGCCAGCACCCCGACAAGAAGCTCCTACGAGCAGTACTTC
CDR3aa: CASTPTRSSYEQYF

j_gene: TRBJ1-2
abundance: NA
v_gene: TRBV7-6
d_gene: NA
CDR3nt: TGTGCCAGCAGCCCCTCTGGGGGGCGGAGACCTTTGAATGGCTACACCTTC
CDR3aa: CASSPSGGRRPLNGYTF

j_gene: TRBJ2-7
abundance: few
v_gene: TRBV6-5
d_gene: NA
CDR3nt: TGTGCCAGCAGGGCTACCGGGAGTTCCTACGAGCAGTACTTC
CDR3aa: CASRATGSSYEQYF

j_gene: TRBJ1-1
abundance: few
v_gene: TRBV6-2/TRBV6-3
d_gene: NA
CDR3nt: TGTGCCAGCAGCACCCGGGACACTGAAGCTTTCTTT
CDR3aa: CASSTRDTEAFF

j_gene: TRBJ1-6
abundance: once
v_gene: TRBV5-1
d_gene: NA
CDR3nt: TGCGCCAGCAGCTTGACAGGGCTTTCACCCCTCCACTTT
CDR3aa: CASSLTGLSPLHF

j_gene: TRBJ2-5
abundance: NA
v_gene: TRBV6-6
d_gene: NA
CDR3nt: TGTGCCAGCAGTTACGGGTGGACCCTCCAAGAGACCCAGTACTTC
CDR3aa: CASSYGWTLQETQYF

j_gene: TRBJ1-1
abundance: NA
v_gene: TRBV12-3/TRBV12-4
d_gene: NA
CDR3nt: TGTGCCAGCAGTTTAGGACTGTGGAGCACTGAAGCTTTCTTT
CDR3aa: CASSLGLWSTEAFF

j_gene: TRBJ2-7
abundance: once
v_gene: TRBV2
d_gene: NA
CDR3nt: TGTGCCAGCGGGGGGTCCGGTTCACCTCACTTGGACGAGCAGTACTTC
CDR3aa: CASGGSGSPHLDEQYF